Below are 25 T cell receptor beta chains sequenced from a single sample in a study of radiotherapy plus CTLA-4 blockade in lung cancer. Libraries were prepared by immunoSEQ multiplex PCR; TCRdb keeps only in-frame clonotypes and omits some of them. The data show 95,000 to 150,000 clones, approximately 90% seen once. The starting material was peripheral blood, obtained from a patient treated with radiotherapy plus ipilimumab. The receptor source for this set is a human donor with non-small cell lung cancer that progressed on radiotherapy plus ipilimumab.

The chain recombines TRBV5-4 with TRBJ1-1; 9 positions match TRBD1. Trimming at V came to 3 bases and at J to 5 bases, leaving 14 bases not matched to a gene. The CDR3 extends over 17 amino acids. Germline V CDR1 and CDR2: SGHNT, YYREEE (reference sequence). The CDR3 DNA follows: TGTGCCAGCAGCTCCCCCGACGAACAGGGGGCGCGGACTGAAGCTTTCTTT. Residues: CASSSPDEQGARTEAFF.

This chain uses TRBV27 with TRBJ2-1, with D possibly being TRBD2 (5 bases). V lost 6 bases, J lost 4 bases, and 16 bases lay in between. This CDR3 is built from 15 residues. Germline V lookup: CDR1 MNHEY, CDR2 SMNVEV (reference sequence). The CDR3 DNA reads TGTGCCAGCAGCCCAACTAGAAAGCCTTACAATGAGCAGTTCTTC. The encoded protein is CASSPTRKPYNEQFF.

This chain uses TRBV15 with TRBJ2-1; a possible D gene is TRBD1 (6 bases). Germline assignment: CDR1 LNHNV and CDR2 YYDKDF (reference sequence). This CDR3 region has 15 residues. The germline V and J ends were trimmed by 0 bases and 12 bases, with 18 bases remaining between them. The CDR3 here is CATSRDLTGISGQFF. The CDR3 DNA follows: TGTGCCACCAGCAGAGATCTGACAGGCATTTCTGGGCAGTTCTTC.

This sequence joins TRBV19 and TRBJ2-7; D is unclear. The germline CDR1 and CDR2 sequences are LNHDA and SQIVND (reference sequence). V was clipped by 0 bases and J by 6 bases, with 9 bases between them. The CDR3 length is 13 residues. The CDR3 sequence is CASSIDRFSEQYF. The DNA of the CDR3 is TGTGCCAGTAGTATAGATAGATTTAGCGAGCAGTACTTC.

V gene TRBV5-1 combines with J gene TRBJ2-7; perhaps TRBD1 as D (6 bases). This CDR3 region has 16 residues. Trimming left V 0 bases short and J 5 bases short, with 18 bases between. The V gene's germline CDR1 is SGHRS and CDR2 YFSETQ. The CDR3 DNA sequence: TGCGCCAGCAGCTTGGCCCTCTCAGCAGGGGTAAACGAGCAGTACTTC. Amino acids: CASSLALSAGVNEQYF.

The DNA for the CDR3 is TGCAGCGTTGTTGGAGGGATAGATACGCAGTATTTT. This codes for CSVVGGIDTQYF. The chain couples TRBV29-1 to TRBJ2-3, with a possible D match to TRBD2 (6 bases). The CDR3 runs to 12 residues. Germline V gene data show CDR1 as SQVTM and CDR2 as ANQGSEA. V dropped 4 bases and J dropped 5 bases, with 10 bases sitting between them.

The rearrangement links TRBV10-3 to TRBJ2-7; 7 bases fit TRBD1. Germline CDR1 and CDR2: ENHRY and SYGVKD. J was trimmed by 5 bases and V by 8 bases; bases with no gene match: 6. CDR3 length: 12 residues. The CDR3 nucleotides are TGTGCCATCGGACAGGCTGGCGACGAGCAGTACTTC. It specifies CAIGQAGDEQYF.

The sample holds one count of this clone. The gene calls are TRBV5-1 and TRBJ2-1, with D perhaps matching TRBD1 or TRBD2 (5 bases each). This CDR3 is 12 amino acids long. CDR1 and CDR2 (germline): SGHRS, YFSETQ. V was clipped by 5 bases and J by 10 bases, with 13 bases between them. CDR3 loop: CASRRGVGEQFF. The CDR3 DNA reads TGCGCCAGCAGGAGAGGGGTAGGGGAGCAGTTCTTC.

The chain is built from TRBV5-5 and TRBJ2-7; TRBD2 is a possible D gene (6 bases). In germline, CDR1 is SGHKS, CDR2 YYEKEE (reference sequence). The CDR3 totals 15 residues. V lost 2 bases and J lost 9, with 21 bases in between. The CDR3 DNA follows: TGTGCCAGCAGCTTTGCGGGGCAACTAGGGAGAGGGCAGTACTTC. This sequence encodes CASSFAGQLGRGQYF. Complete variable domain (other parts from reference TRBV5-5 and TRBJ2-7): DAGVTQSPTHLIKTRGQQVTLRCSPISGHKSVSWYQQVLGQGPQFIFQYYEKEERGRGNFPDRFSARQFPNYSSELNVNALLLGDSALYLCASSFAGQLGRGQYFGPGTRLTVT.

CDR3 amino acids: CASSLAWDRGTEAFF. Here the CDR3 DNA reads TGTGCCAGCAGCTTAGCCTGGGACAGGGGCACTGAAGCTTTCTTT. The rearrangement uses TRBV11-3 and TRBJ1-1; 10 nucleotides line up with TRBD1. Germline trimming cut 1 base from V and 4 bases from J; bases unmatched to any gene: 3. This CDR3 is built from 15 residues. Germline CDR1 and CDR2: SGHNT and YENEEA. Full variable domain (rest looked up from reference TRBV11-3 and TRBJ1-1): EAGVVQSPRYKIIEKKQPVAFWCNPISGHNTLYWYLQNLGQGPELLIRYENEEAVDDSQLPKDRFSAERLKGVDSTLKIQPAELGDSAVYLCASSLAWDRGTEAFFGQGTRLTVV.

The gene calls are TRBV19 and TRBJ1-5; a possible D gene is TRBD1 (5 bases). The CDR3 covers 12 residues. Germline-derived CDR1 and CDR2 are LNHDA and SQIVND (reference sequence). Between the trimmed V and J ends, which lost 5 bases and 9 bases, there was a span of 11 bases. In DNA, the CDR3 is TGTGCCAGTAGTGCGGACAAAGGGCCCCAGCATTTT. Amino acid sequence: CASSADKGPQHF.

The rearrangement links TRBV11-3 to TRBJ2-7; D may be TRBD2 (5 bases). The V gene lost 1 base and the J gene lost 0 bases, with 7 bases spanning the gap. Looked up from germline, CDR1 is SGHNT and CDR2 is YENEEA. This CDR3 region has 14 residues. The CDR3 region has the DNA TGTGCCAGCAGCTTAGGGCGGGCCTCCTACGAGCAGTACTTC. As protein: CASSLGRASYEQYF.

The chain employs TRBV5-1 and TRBJ2-1; a possible D gene is TRBD2 (6 bases). The V gene lost 2 bases and the J gene lost 8 bases, with 11 bases spanning the gap. CDR1 SGHRS and CDR2 YFSETQ come from the germline V gene. This CDR3 comprises 13 residues. CDR3 sequence (DNA): TGCGCCAGCAGCTTTGGCGGGGTCGATGAGCAGTTCTTC. Protein product: CASSFGGVDEQFF.

This clone was observed once. The chain is built from TRBV6-4 and TRBJ2-7; 11 bases map to TRBD2. The CDR3 length is 14 residues. Germline lookup yields CDR1 MRHNA and CDR2 SNTAGT. V was pared by 3 bases and J by 7 bases, with 5 bases of the junction left unmatched. In DNA form, the CDR3 reads TGTGCCAGCAGTGAGCTAGCGGGAGGTGGGGAGCAGTACTTC. This encodes CASSELAGGGEQYF.

V gene TRBV7-9 combines with J gene TRBJ2-7, with D maybe TRBD2 (6 bases). V was cut by 5 bases and J by 3 bases, with 11 bases left in between. CDR3 length equals 13 residues. The germline gives CDR1 SEHNR, CDR2 FQNEAQ (reference sequence). As DNA, the CDR3 is TGTGCCAGCAGCCCCCCGGGGGACTACGAGCAGTACTTC. Translation gives CASSPPGDYEQYF.

This chain uses TRBV19 with TRBJ1-4; no firm D call. This CDR3 is built from 12 residues. Trimming stripped 3 bases from V and 13 bases from J, with 12 bases between. The germline gives CDR1 LNHDA, CDR2 SQIVND (reference sequence). CDR3 residues: CASSMGGFGLFF. In nucleotides, the CDR3 is TGTGCCAGTAGTATGGGTGGTTTCGGACTGTTTTTT.

The chain joins TRBV18 to TRBJ2-1; D ambiguous. Germline V lookup: CDR1 KGHSH, CDR2 LQKENI. V dropped 2 bases and J dropped 9 bases, with 8 bases sitting between them. The CDR3 has 12 amino acids. The DNA for the CDR3 is TGTGCCAGCTCACCAAGTGATCGTGAGCAGTTCTTC. Its translation: CASSPSDREQFF.

This chain links TRBV5-1 with TRBJ2-7; the D is unclear. Trimming stripped 5 bases from V and 4 bases from J, with 19 bases between. The CDR3 extends over 15 amino acids. CDR1 and CDR2 (germline): SGHRS, YFSETQ. The DNA of the CDR3 is TGCGCCAGCAGTCCTGGAGCCCCGAGGCCTTACGAGCAGTACTTC. It codes for CASSPGAPRPYEQYF.

V gene TRBV5-1 combines with J gene TRBJ2-7, with a tentative D call TRBD1 (6 bases). The CDR3 is 14 amino acids. Germline loops: CDR1 SGHRS, CDR2 YFSETQ. V dropped 0 bases and J dropped 4 bases, with 11 bases sitting between them. The CDR3 region has the DNA TGCGCCAGCAGCTTGGACAGGGCCCTTTACGAGCAGTACTTC. It specifies CASSLDRALYEQYF.

The chain joins TRBV6-1 to TRBJ1-2, with 8 bases matching TRBD1. Trimming cost V 6 bases and J 2 bases; bases outside gene matches: 8. The CDR3 covers 15 residues. The germline V gene has CDR1 MNHNS and CDR2 SASEGT. Here the CDR3 DNA reads TGTGCCAGCAGAAACCCGACAGGGGCAAACTATGGCTACACCTTC. Protein: CASRNPTGANYGYTF.

The chain combines TRBV10-3 with TRBJ1-2; a weak D match, TRBD1 (5 bases). Per the germline V gene, CDR1 is ENHRY and CDR2 is SYGVKD. The CDR3 consists of 15 residues. Trimming took 4 bases from V and 3 from J, leaving 15 bases between them. CDR3 sequence reads: CAISAVGPTDYGYTF. CDR3 nucleotide sequence: TGTGCCATCAGTGCGGTGGGGCCTACGGACTATGGCTACACCTTC.

This chain connects TRBV27 to TRBJ2-7; no definite D call. With 2 bases removed from V and 2 bases from J, the gap between germline ends came to 16 bases. The CDR3 contains 16 residues. Germline V gene data show CDR1 as MNHEY and CDR2 as SMNVEV (reference sequence). In nucleotides, the CDR3 is TGTGCCAGCAGTTTAAGGTCGCTTGGGGTCCCCTACGAGCAGTACTTC. Residues: CASSLRSLGVPYEQYF.

This chain uses TRBV27 with TRBJ1-2; 10 nucleotides align to TRBD1. V gave up 6 bases and J gave up 3 bases; unmatched junction bases: 7. The CDR3 spans 15 residues. Germline V gene data show CDR1 as MNHEY and CDR2 as SMNVEV (reference sequence). Here the CDR3 reads CASRVGGQGHYGYTF. As DNA, the CDR3 is TGTGCCAGCAGAGTCGGGGGACAGGGGCACTATGGCTACACCTTC.

The chain is built from TRBV5-5 and TRBJ2-7; tentatively, D is TRBD1 or TRBD2 (5 bases each). Germline CDR1 reads SGHKS; CDR2 reads YYEKEE (reference sequence). CDR3 length: 15 amino acids. Deletions cut 3 bases from V and 1 base from J, with 14 bases between. The CDR3 DNA follows: TGTGCCAGCAGCTGGGGGACCGCGGAATCCTACGAGCAGTACTTC. Its protein is CASSWGTAESYEQYF.

This clone appeared a single time. The J gene is TRBJ2-5, the V gene TRBV5-4; TRBD2 agrees at 15 bases. Germline V gene data show CDR1 as SGHNT and CDR2 as YYREEE (reference sequence). J lost 2 bases, V lost 5 bases, and 4 bases had no gene match. CDR3 size: 16 residues. This CDR3 is CASRTGLAGGQETQYF. CDR3 bases: TGTGCCAGCAGAACAGGACTAGCGGGAGGGCAAGAGACCCAGTACTTC.